These 17 T cell receptor beta chains were sequenced from one sample in a study of shared clonotypes between healthy human individuals. Terminally differentiated effector memory CD45RA+ cells were left out of the naive CD8 fraction, which was CD45RO-negative and positively selected for CCR7. Measured with immunoSEQ multiplex PCR; TCRdb has only the in-frame clones, and not every one. The data show under 2,000,000 clones, about 95% seen once. Sequences were obtained from naive CD8+ T cells sorted from blood. All receptors come from a man younger than 35 in good health.

The V and J genes are TRBV7-9 and TRBJ2-7; possible D gene TRBD2, 5 bases. Germline CDR1 and CDR2: SEHNR and FQNEAQ (reference sequence). V lost 2 bases and J 4 bases, leaving 24 bases between the germline ends. The CDR3 spans 18 residues. CDR3 sequence (DNA): TGTGCCAGCAGCTTATTTGGGGTAGAAAGAGGGAAAAAGTACGAGCAGTACTTC. This codes for CASSLFGVERGKKYEQYF. The full variable domain, in which reference TRBV7-9 and TRBJ2-7 provide the parts outside the CDR3, is DTGVSQNPRHKITKRGQNVTFRCDPISEHNRLYWYRQTLGQGPEFLTYFQNEAQLEKSRLLSDRFSAERPKGSFSTLEIQRTEQGDSAMYLCASSLFGVERGKKYEQYFGPGTRLTVT.

The V gene is TRBV10-2, the J gene TRBJ1-1, with a tentative D call TRBD1 (5 bases). Germline V CDR1 and CDR2: WSHSY, SAAADI. Deletions cut 7 bases from V and 4 bases from J, with 22 bases between. The CDR3 is 16 residues long. The CDR3 DNA reads TGCGCCAGCACCCTAACCCCCTGGGGGGGAGGCACTGAAGCTTTCTTT. Amino acids: CASTLTPWGGGTEAFF.

The chain has TRBV28 and TRBJ2-3; D perhaps matches TRBD2 (6 bases). CDR3 length: 15 amino acids. Germline lookup yields CDR1 MDHEN and CDR2 SYDVKM. Trimming removed 1 base from V and 0 bases from J, with 8 bases in between. In DNA, the CDR3 is TGTGCCAGCAGTTTATCTAGCGTTAGCACAGATACGCAGTATTTT. Translation gives CASSLSSVSTDTQYF.

The gene calls are TRBV7-8 and TRBJ2-7, with no clear D. Trimming shortened V by 0 bases and J by 2 bases, and 11 bases separated the two germline ends. Germline CDR1 reads SGHVS; CDR2 reads FQNEAQ. This CDR3 spans 15 amino acids. The CDR3 region has the DNA TGTGCCAGCAGCTTAGCCACCGGCGGAGCCTACGAGCAGTACTTC. Translation gives CASSLATGGAYEQYF.

The CDR3 nucleotides are TGTGCCAGCAGTTTATCGTCGGGGACGCCCTACGAGCAGTACTTC. Amino acid sequence: CASSLSSGTPYEQYF. V usage is TRBV27 and J usage is TRBJ2-7, with D perhaps being TRBD1 or TRBD2 (5 bases each). Germline V gives CDR1 MNHEY, CDR2 SMNVEV (reference sequence). This CDR3 region has 15 residues. V shed 0 bases and J shed 2 bases, with 11 bases lying between them.

V is TRBV30 and J is TRBJ1-5; D gene uncertain. Trimming cost V 2 bases and J 3 bases, with 14 bases left between them. The CDR3 spans 15 residues. Per germline, CDR1 GTSNPN and CDR2 SVGIG (reference sequence). DNA for the CDR3: TGTGCCTGGAGTCCAGGAGGGAGGATCAATCAGCCCCAGCATTTT. It encodes CAWSPGGRINQPQHF.

This clone came up a few times. Being one base from a much bigger clone, this may be a read error. This sequence joins TRBV5-4 and TRBJ2-3; no firm D call. This CDR3 region has 12 residues. Germline V gene lookup returns CDR1 SGHNT and CDR2 YYREEE (reference sequence). Trimming took 0 bases from V and 3 from J, leaving 2 bases between them. The chain's CDR3 is CASSLETDTQYF. In nucleotides, the CDR3 is TGTGCCAGCAGCTTGGAGACAGATACGCAGTATTTT.

The rearrangement links TRBV28 to TRBJ1-2; D unresolved. The germline V gene has CDR1 MDHEN and CDR2 SYDVKM. The V gene lost 5 bases and the J gene lost 4 bases, with 23 bases spanning the gap. The CDR3 has 17 amino acids. In DNA, the CDR3 is TGTGCCAGCAGTACGTTGGTGGTTGAGGGTGCCCCCTATGGCTACACCTTC. Amino acid sequence: CASSTLVVEGAPYGYTF.

A single count supports this clone. The chain uses TRBV4-1 and TRBJ1-5; D is possibly TRBD1 (5 bases). Trimming pared 0 bases from V and 3 bases from J, leaving 9 bases between. This CDR3 has 15 residues. Germline V gene sequence: CDR1 MGHRA, CDR2 YSYEKL. CDR3 bases: TGCGCCAGCAGCCAAGATGGGGGGTCCAATCAGCCCCAGCATTTT. Translated, it gives CASSQDGGSNQPQHF.

The chain combines TRBV7-8 with TRBJ2-3; 12 bases agree with TRBD2. Trimming at V came to 2 bases and at J to 6 bases, leaving 9 bases not matched to a gene. Germline assignment: CDR1 SGHVS and CDR2 FQNEAQ. The CDR3 is made up of 17 amino acids. Written as DNA, the CDR3 is TGTGCCAGCAGCTTACCCCTAGCGGGAGGGCCCTTGGATACGCAGTATTTT. It encodes CASSLPLAGGPLDTQYF.

This clone was detected only once. The V gene is TRBV27, the J gene TRBJ1-5; D call uncertain. In germline, CDR1 is MNHEY, CDR2 SMNVEV (reference sequence). The CDR3 consists of 13 residues. The V gene lost 6 bases and the J gene lost 7 bases, with 13 bases spanning the gap. The CDR3 spells CASSPMDAQPQHF. As DNA, the CDR3 is TGTGCCAGCAGCCCTATGGATGCGCAGCCCCAGCATTTT.

This clone came up once. The rearrangement uses TRBV28 and TRBJ2-4, with 8 bases identical to TRBD1. V shed 4 bases, J shed 3 bases, and the junction held 8 bases outside the gene matches. This CDR3 is built from 16 residues. Germline V gene data show CDR1 as MDHEN and CDR2 as SYDVKM. CDR3 loop: CASSSDREEDKNIQYF. As DNA, the CDR3 is TGTGCCAGCAGTTCGGACAGGGAGGAGGACAAAAACATTCAGTACTTC.

The rearrangement links TRBV4-1 to TRBJ2-7; 9 bases fit TRBD1. Looked up from germline, CDR1 is MGHRA and CDR2 is YSYEKL. V lost 2 bases, J lost 2 bases, and 7 bases stayed unmatched. This CDR3 has 16 amino acids. CDR3 bases: TGCGCCAGCAGCCAAACCGGGACAGGGATGGCCTACGAGCAGTACTTC. Translated: CASSQTGTGMAYEQYF.

This chain uses TRBV2 with TRBJ1-1; 7 bases map to TRBD1. This CDR3 region has 12 residues. Germline V gene data show CDR1 as SNHLY and CDR2 as FYNNEI. After removal of 7 bases from V and 6 bases from J, the junction contained 5 bases not matched to a gene. CDR3 amino acids: CASKGGTAEAFF. CDR3 DNA sequence: TGTGCCAGCAAGGGGGGGACAGCTGAAGCTTTCTTT.

Points on this clone: The sample carries other DNA sequences with the same CDR3. The chain recombines TRBV7-9 with TRBJ2-7; TRBD1 aligns across 11 bases. The germline V gene encodes CDR1 SEHNR and CDR2 FQNEAQ (reference sequence). The ends lost 4 bases at V and 4 bases at J; junction bases unmatched: 6. The CDR3 covers 15 residues. The CDR3 is CASSSGQGASYEQYF. In nucleotides, the CDR3 is TGTGCCAGCAGCTCAGGACAGGGGGCATCATACGAGCAGTACTTC.

The chain employs TRBV5-5 and TRBJ2-5; no definite D call. V gave up 4 bases and J gave up 3 bases, with 10 bases separating them. The CDR3 loop spans 13 amino acids. From germline, CDR1 is SGHKS and CDR2 YYEKEE (reference sequence). CDR3 coding DNA: TGTGCCAGCAGCCTGGTTCCTGAAGAGACCCAGTACTTC. Translation: CASSLVPEETQYF.

The V call is TRBV27, the J call TRBJ1-4; 7 bases align to TRBD1. The CDR3 consists of 14 residues. The V segment lost 6 bases and the J segment 2 bases; nucleotides outside the gene matches: 3. Germline CDR1 MNHEY, CDR2 SMNVEV (reference sequence). The CDR3 coding sequence is TGTGCCAGCAGGTCGACAGGGACTAATGAAAAACTGTTTTTT. This sequence encodes CASRSTGTNEKLFF.